One sample yielded the 5 T cell receptor beta chains listed below, sequenced in a study of T cell responses to AZD1222 COVID-19 vaccine. Here immunoSEQ multiplex PCR was the method, and the copy in TCRdb shows in-frame clones only, minus some. The data hold 100,000 to 150,000 clones, with around 87% observed a single time. The material was peripheral blood, obtained on day 0 of AZD1222 vaccination. The receptor set was obtained from an adult in good health.

This chain connects TRBV28 to TRBJ1-4, with D uncertain. The germline V gene has CDR1 MDHEN and CDR2 SYDVKM. The CDR3 is 12 amino acids. Trimming cost V 5 bases and J 0 bases, with 1 base left between them. The CDR3 spells CASSTTNEKLFF. The CDR3 DNA is TGTGCCAGCAGTACAACTAATGAAAAACTGTTTTTT. Full variable domain (missing parts from reference TRBV28 and TRBJ1-4): DVKVTQSSRYLVKRTGEKVFLECVQDMDHENMFWYRQDPGLGLRLIYFSYDVKMKEKGDIPEGYSVSREKKERFSLILESASTNQTSMYLCASSTTNEKLFFGSGTQLSVL.

The chain links TRBV19 to TRBJ2-3; a weak D match, TRBD2 (5 bases). Germline CDR1 LNHDA, CDR2 SQIVND (reference sequence). The CDR3 runs 16 residues. V gave up 3 bases and J gave up 9 bases, with 22 bases separating them. CDR3: CASSISRLDRTGTQYF. CDR3 in DNA: TGTGCCAGTAGTATCTCCCGGCTAGACCGAACGGGGACGCAGTATTTT.

Regarding this clone: At the DNA level, this CDR3 is encoded by other sequences in the same sample as well. The V and J genes are TRBV19 and TRBJ2-1; 7 nucleotides match TRBD1. Trimming cost V 5 bases and J 0 bases; bases outside gene matches: 4. CDR1 and CDR2 from the germline V gene are LNHDA and SQIVND (reference sequence). The CDR3 is made up of 15 amino acids. In DNA, the CDR3 is TGTGCCAGTAGTCCGGACAGGAGCTCCTACAATGAGCAGTTCTTC. It translates to CASSPDRSSYNEQFF.

The CDR3 bases are TGTGCCAGCAGGATAGCGGGAGGGTCCACCGGGGAGCTGTTTTTT. Protein sequence: CASRIAGGSTGELFF. The chain recombines TRBV2 with TRBJ2-2; TRBD2 agrees at 11 bases. Germline trimming cut 6 bases from V and 4 bases from J; bases unmatched to any gene: 4. CDR1 and CDR2 (germline): SNHLY, FYNNEI. The CDR3 contains 15 residues.

The V gene is TRBV7-3, the J gene TRBJ2-3, with 7 positions matching TRBD2. The CDR3 is made up of 13 amino acids. V was clipped by 4 bases and J by 6 bases; unmatched bases: 4. The germline V gene encodes CDR1 SGHTA and CDR2 FQGTGA. CDR3 nucleotides: TGTGCCAGCAGCTCGAGCGGGGTTGATACGCAGTATTTT. It is translated as CASSSSGVDTQYF.